This entry lists 15 T cell receptor beta chains sequenced from one sample in a study of shared clonotypes between healthy human individuals (dated by TCRdb to 2019 to 2021). Library method: the immunoSEQ multiplex PCR assay. In TCRdb, the immuneACCESS table is reduced to in-frame sequences with V and J assigned. These tables do not hold every clone; where another copy was compared, an unresolved V gene accounts for under half, and the others remain unexplained. This sample lists a few million clones; approximately 94% were detected once. Of the sample, 0.1% to 0.15% is held by the ten largest clones. The sequenced sample was naive CD4+ T cells sorted from blood. In light of the paper, this sample's cell subset or site label describes: CD45RA+ positively selected. The receptors originated from a man younger than 35 in good health.

V gene TRBV7-2 combines with J gene TRBJ2-3; the D is unclear. This CDR3 is built from 14 residues. Trimming left V 5 bases short and J 4 bases short, with 13 bases between. Germline V gives CDR1 SGHTA, CDR2 FQGNSA. For the CDR3, the DNA is TGTGCCAGCAGCCGTCGGTTATGGCCAGATACGCAGTATTTT. Protein product: CASSRRLWPDTQYF.

This clone was seen only once. The same CDR3 also results from other DNA sequences found in this sample. V gene TRBV6-5 combines with J gene TRBJ2-7, with 12 bases matching TRBD2. This CDR3 spans 14 amino acids. V dropped 5 bases and J dropped 4; count of bases not matched to a gene: 3. Per germline, CDR1 MNHEY and CDR2 SVGAGI. CDR3 region: CASSRTSGVYEQYF. CDR3 nucleotide sequence: TGTGCCAGCAGTCGGACTAGCGGGGTGTACGAGCAGTACTTC.

This rearrangement joins TRBV19 to TRBJ2-7; unclear D gene. The CDR3 has 14 residues. Trimming removed 4 bases at V and 1 base at J, with 11 bases between. Germline assignment: CDR1 LNHDA and CDR2 SQIVND (reference sequence). CDR3: CASSTAESSYEQYF. As DNA, the CDR3 is TGTGCCAGTAGTACCGCAGAATCTTCCTACGAGCAGTACTTC.

The chain recombines TRBV7-9 with TRBJ2-1, with D unresolved. The CDR3 runs 17 residues. The V end lost 1 base, the J end lost 4 bases, and 17 bases lay between the germline ends. Germline CDR1 and CDR2: SEHNR and FQNEAQ (reference sequence). The CDR3: CASSLGSSSPAYNEQFF. The CDR3 region has the DNA TGTGCCAGCAGCTTAGGATCGAGTAGCCCGGCATACAATGAGCAGTTCTTC.

This chain connects TRBV10-2 to TRBJ2-3; D is unclear. Germline CDR1 WSHSY, CDR2 SAAADI. V lost 5 bases and J 6 bases, leaving 9 bases between the germline ends. This CDR3 region has 12 residues. The DNA for the CDR3 is TGCGCCAGCAGTCACCCCCCCGATACGCAGTATTTT. This codes for CASSHPPDTQYF.

This chain uses TRBV9 with TRBJ2-7, with 11 bases aligning to TRBD1. CDR3 length equals 15 residues. The ends lost 4 bases at V and 5 bases at J; junction bases unmatched: 8. Germline V gives CDR1 SGDLS, CDR2 YYNGEE. The chain's CDR3 is CASSRTGGSPDEQYF. CDR3 sequence (DNA): TGTGCCAGCAGCCGGACAGGGGGCTCCCCAGACGAGCAGTACTTC.

The chain employs TRBV10-3 and TRBJ2-7; D is possibly TRBD1 or TRBD2 (5 bases each). There are 13 residues in the CDR3. CDR1 is ENHRY, CDR2 SYGVKD, per germline. V was pared by 3 bases and J by 5 bases, with 11 bases between. In nucleotides, the CDR3 is TGTGCCATCAGTGACGGGACCCCCCACGAGCAGTACTTC. It yields the protein CAISDGTPHEQYF.

Of note for this clone: Relative to the germline gene, one junction end is altered; a read error may explain this. J is TRBJ2-5 and V is TRBV7-7; a weak D match, TRBD1 (5 bases). The CDR3 sequence is 14 residues long. The germline gives CDR1 SSHAT, CDR2 FNYEAQ (reference sequence). In nucleotides, the CDR3 is TGTGCTAGCAGCTTCACAAGGGCAGGGGAGACCCAGTACTTC. Its protein is CASSFTRAGETQYF.

This CDR3 is CASSEALADTQYF. The CDR3 DNA is TGCGCCAGCAGTGAAGCGCTGGCAGATACGCAGTATTTT. The rearrangement joins TRBV10-1 to TRBJ2-3; no definite D call. CDR3 length: 13 amino acids. Looked up from germline, CDR1 is WNHNN and CDR2 is SYGVQD (reference sequence). V was shortened by 3 bases and J by 4 bases, with 8 bases between the two germline ends.

V usage is TRBV19 and J usage is TRBJ2-5, with 8 bases matching TRBD1. Germline lookup yields CDR1 LNHDA and CDR2 SQIVND (reference sequence). This CDR3 is built from 14 residues. With 8 bases clipped from V and 5 bases from J, the junction kept 10 bases outside the gene matches. The CDR3 DNA reads TGTGCCAGTGGCCTCAGGGGGCTAGGCGAGACCCAGTACTTC. Encoded protein: CASGLRGLGETQYF. Looking up the rest from reference TRBV19 and TRBJ2-5 gives the full variable domain: DGGITQSPKYLFRKEGQNVTLSCEQNLNHDAMYWYRQDPGQGLRLIYYSQIVNDFQKGDIAEGYSVSREKKESFPLTVTSAQKNPTAFYLCASGLRGLGETQYFGPGTRLLVL.

This clone was detected only a few times. The chain couples TRBV18 to TRBJ2-7; maybe TRBD1 (6 bases). V gave up 2 bases and J gave up 5 bases, with 13 bases separating them. The CDR3 has 14 amino acids. Germline CDR1 is KGHSH and CDR2 is LQKENI. CDR3 region: CASSPGGPIDEQYF. The CDR3 nucleotides read TGTGCCAGCTCACCAGGGGGCCCTATAGACGAGCAGTACTTC.

The chain combines TRBV11-2 with TRBJ2-5; TRBD2 agrees at 13 bases. Trimming cost V 5 bases and J 1 base; bases outside gene matches: 1. CDR1 is SGHAT and CDR2 is FQNNGV in the germline V gene. CDR3 length: 15 amino acids. CDR3 coding DNA: TGTGCCAGCAGCAGACTAGCGGGGGGCCAAGAGACCCAGTACTTC. This sequence encodes CASSRLAGGQETQYF.

In DNA form, the CDR3 reads TGTGCCAGCAGCCAAAGTGGGATGAACACTGAAGCTTTCTTT. It translates to CASSQSGMNTEAFF. The V gene is TRBV7-2, the J gene TRBJ1-1; D unresolved. Germline V gene data show CDR1 as SGHTA and CDR2 as FQGNSA. This CDR3 region has 14 residues. Trimming removed 5 bases at V and 0 bases at J, with 10 bases between.

The V gene is TRBV11-2, the J gene TRBJ2-5; 12 bases are a match to TRBD2. Germline CDR1 is SGHAT and CDR2 is FQNNGV. The CDR3 loop spans 16 amino acids. V lost 1 base to trimming and J lost 5 bases; unmatched junction nucleotides: 5. The CDR3 nucleotides read TGTGCCAGCAGCTTAGGACTAGCGGGGGCCCACGAGACCCAGTACTTC. It is translated as CASSLGLAGAHETQYF.

The chain carries TRBV5-1 and TRBJ1-2, with TRBD1 matching 10 bases. The CDR3 runs to 15 residues. The V gene's germline CDR1 is SGHRS and CDR2 YFSETQ. V shed 3 bases, J shed 3 bases, and the junction held 5 bases outside the gene matches. CDR3 amino acids: CASSSGGTGDYGYTF. The CDR3 DNA sequence: TGCGCCAGCAGCTCCGGGGGGACAGGGGACTATGGCTACACCTTC.